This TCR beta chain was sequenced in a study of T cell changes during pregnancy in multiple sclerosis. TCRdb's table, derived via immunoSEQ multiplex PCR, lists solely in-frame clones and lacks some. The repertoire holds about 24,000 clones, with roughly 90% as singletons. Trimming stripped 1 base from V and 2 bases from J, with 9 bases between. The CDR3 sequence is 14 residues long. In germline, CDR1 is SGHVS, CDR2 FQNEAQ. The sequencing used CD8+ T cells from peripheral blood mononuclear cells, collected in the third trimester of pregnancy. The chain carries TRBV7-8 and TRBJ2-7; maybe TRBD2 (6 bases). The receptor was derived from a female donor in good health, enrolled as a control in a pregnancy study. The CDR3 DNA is TGTGCCAGCAGCTTAGTTGGAGGGCCCTACGAGCAGTACTTC. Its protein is CASSLVGGPYEQYF.